This entry concerns a single TCR beta chain. Its target is unknown. These data come from a study of CD4+ T cells in melanoma. General observations from the study: A reported correlation linked neoantigen-specific CD4+ T cells to CD8+, macrophage and B cell function. In melanoma, neoantigen-specific CD4+ T cells reportedly differed in differentiation state.

The data were produced by immunoSEQ multiplex PCR, yet TCRdb's version contains in-frame clones alone and is incomplete. Among some 110,000 clones listed, roughly 90% were seen once. J was trimmed by 5 bases and V by 2 bases; bases with no gene match: 4. Per the germline V gene, CDR1 is SGHDT and CDR2 is YYEEEE. The CDR3 runs 15 residues. This TCR was recovered from a human donor with melanoma. The chain has TRBV5-6 and TRBJ2-3, with 11 bases identical to TRBD2. Sequencing input: peripheral blood. The CDR3 DNA follows: TGTGCCAGCAGCTTTAGCGGGAGGGCGGTAGATACGCAGTATTTT. Translation: CASSFSGRAVDTQYF.